Following are 3 T cell receptor beta chains from one sample sequenced in a study of T cell repertoires in cytomegalovirus infection. These receptors have no known antigen. A single record per CDR3 protein comes from TCRdb applying MiXCR to the reads. The sample carries a few hundred thousand distinct CDR3 sequences, approximately 30% recorded once. Sequencing used cultured PBMCs, obtained from culture after CMV antigen stimulation. The receptors originated from a human donor in good health (CMV status not recorded). Some clones in this sample may be carry-over from other donors' samples.

There are a few counts of this clonotype. This chain joins TRBV7-2 and TRBJ1-3; D not resolved. The CDR3 consists of 14 residues. Per the germline V gene, CDR1 is SGHTA and CDR2 is FQGNSA. V dropped 3 bases and J dropped 3 bases, with 9 bases sitting between them. CDR3 in DNA: TGTGCCAGCAGCTTGAGTTTCGATGGAAACACCATATATTTT. It encodes CASSLSFDGNTIYF.

The gene calls are TRBV7-9 and TRBJ2-7; D is uncertain. The CDR3 extends over 16 amino acids. V was pared by 5 bases and J by 5 bases, with 22 bases between. Germline lookup yields CDR1 SEHNR and CDR2 FQNEAQ (reference sequence). CDR3: CASSHLTSFGRNEQYF. In nucleotides, the CDR3 is TGTGCCAGCAGCCATTTAACCTCTTTTGGACGCAACGAGCAGTACTTC.

This clonotype showed up many times. The rearrangement uses TRBV7-2 and TRBJ2-7; 10 bases match TRBD1. This CDR3 is 16 amino acids long. V shed 5 bases and J 4 bases; nucleotides not matched to a gene: 11. Germline V lookup: CDR1 SGHTA, CDR2 FQGNSA. The CDR3 loop reads CASSPGPGQGWYEQYF. DNA for the CDR3: TGTGCCAGCAGCCCCGGCCCGGGACAGGGGTGGTACGAGCAGTACTTC.